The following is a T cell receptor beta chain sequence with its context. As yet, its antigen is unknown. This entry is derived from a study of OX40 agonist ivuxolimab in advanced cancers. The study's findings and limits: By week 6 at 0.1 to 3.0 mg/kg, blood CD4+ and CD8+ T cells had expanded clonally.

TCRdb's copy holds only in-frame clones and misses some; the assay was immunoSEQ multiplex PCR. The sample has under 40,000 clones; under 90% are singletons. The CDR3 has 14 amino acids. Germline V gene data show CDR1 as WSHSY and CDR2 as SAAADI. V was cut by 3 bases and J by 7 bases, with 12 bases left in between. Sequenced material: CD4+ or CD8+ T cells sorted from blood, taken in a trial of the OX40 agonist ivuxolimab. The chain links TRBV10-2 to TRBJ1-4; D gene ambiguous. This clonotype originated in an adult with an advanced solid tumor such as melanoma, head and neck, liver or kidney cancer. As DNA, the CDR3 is TGCGCCAGCAGTGAACTTAGGGCAAGTGAAAAACTGTTTTTT. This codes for CASSELRASEKLFF.